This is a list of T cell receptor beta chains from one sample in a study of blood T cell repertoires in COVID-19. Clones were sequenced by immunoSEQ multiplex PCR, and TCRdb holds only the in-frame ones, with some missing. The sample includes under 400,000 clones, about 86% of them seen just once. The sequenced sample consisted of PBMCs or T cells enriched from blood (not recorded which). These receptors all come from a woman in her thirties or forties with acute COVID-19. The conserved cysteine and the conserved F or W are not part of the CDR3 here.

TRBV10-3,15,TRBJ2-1,AINSPPAGGLGNEQF
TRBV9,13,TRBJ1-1,ASSVGSTPNTEAF
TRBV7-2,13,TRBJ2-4,ASSLVWTGKNIQY
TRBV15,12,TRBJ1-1,ATSGDRLYTEAF
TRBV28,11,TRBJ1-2,ASSTGTAYGYT
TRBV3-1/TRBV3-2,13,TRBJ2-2,ASSQEPGYTGELF
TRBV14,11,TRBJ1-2,ASSARQGHGYT
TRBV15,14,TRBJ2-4,ATTWDRATAKNIQY
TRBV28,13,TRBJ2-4,ASSPSVNRADIQY
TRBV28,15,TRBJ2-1,ASSRTGGLINYNEQF
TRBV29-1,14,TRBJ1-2,SVPTLPGVPNYGYT
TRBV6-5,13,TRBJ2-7,ASSYSGFRTREQY
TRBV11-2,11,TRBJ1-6,ASSPGHNSPLH
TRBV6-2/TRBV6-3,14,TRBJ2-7,ASSLTSGRPTYEQY
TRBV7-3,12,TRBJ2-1,ASSLGRVGNEQF
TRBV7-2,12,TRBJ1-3,ASSLQGAGNTIY
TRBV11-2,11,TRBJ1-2,ASSLDDMAGYT
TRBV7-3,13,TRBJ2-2,ASSLTRDHTGELF
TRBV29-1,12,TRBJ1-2,SGRDRGLGEGYT
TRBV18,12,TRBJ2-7,ASSPGTSVYEQY
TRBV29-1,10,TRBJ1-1,SVTGLGTEAF
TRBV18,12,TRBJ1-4,ASSPARTNEKLF
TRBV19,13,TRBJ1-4,ASTREGTGDEKLF
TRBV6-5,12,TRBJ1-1,ASMIGQANTEAF
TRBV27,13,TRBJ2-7,ASSFLGSGSYEQY